Listed below are T cell receptor beta chains from one sample, sequenced in a study of T-cell memory formation after mild COVID-19. TCRdb re-called the 5' RACE reads with MiXCR, one entry per CDR3 protein. The sample gives tens of thousands of distinct CDR3 sequences, 7.3% of which show up once; 1.4% is in the top ten. Sequencing was carried out using PBMCs or a T cell subset sorted from them (not recorded which). The source is a young man who had mild COVID-19 (a few samples of this study predate the infection). Cell type and time point are not known. Both conserved end residues are part of each CDR3. D genes are given only for firm matches. Only part of the rows carry a size: once, few, many, or a class if the clone is expanded.

clone_size | j_call | v_call | d_call | cdr3_nt | cdr3_aa
few | TRBJ1-6 | TRBV6-5 | NA | TGTGCCAGCAGTTACCCAGGTTCACCCCTCCACTTT | CASSYPGSPLHF
many | TRBJ1-1 | TRBV19 | NA | TGTGCCAGTAGTTTAGGGGTGGCTGAAGCTTTCTTT | CASSLGVAEAFF
NA | TRBJ2-5 | TRBV2 | TRBD1 | TGTGCCAGCAGTAACCGGGACAGGGGGGTTGAGACCCAGTACTTC | CASSNRDRGVETQYF
many | TRBJ2-1 | TRBV7-9 | TRBD1 | TGTGCCAGCACCCTAGGACAGGGGTCATACAATGAGCAGTTCTTC | CASTLGQGSYNEQFF
few | TRBJ2-5 | TRBV20-1 | NA | TGCAGTGCTGGAACAGGGATAGGGACCCAGTACTTC | CSAGTGIGTQYF
few | TRBJ2-7 | TRBV2 | NA | TGTGCCAGCAGGGACTCCTACGAGCAGTACTTC | CASRDSYEQYF
once | TRBJ1-1 | TRBV7-3 | TRBD1 | TGTGCCGGCAGCTCGACAGGGCCAGGCACTGAAGCTTTCTTT | CAGSSTGPGTEAFF
few | TRBJ2-1 | TRBV20-1 | NA | TGCAGTGCCGGACAAGGGAGGGAGCAGTTCTTC | CSAGQGREQFF
NA | TRBJ2-5 | TRBV5-1 | NA | TGCGCCAGCCAGGGTCAGAACCAAGAGACCCAGTACTTC | CASQGQNQETQYF
NA | TRBJ2-3 | TRBV6-2/TRBV6-3 | TRBD2 | TGTGCCAGCAGTAGGACTAGCGGGGGACCCACAGATACGCAGTATTTT | CASSRTSGGPTDTQYF
NA | TRBJ1-2 | TRBV10-2 | NA | TGCGCCAGCAGGCGGGATGACTATGGCTACACCTTC | CASRRDDYGYTF
few | TRBJ2-2 | TRBV10-3 | NA | TGTGCCATCAGTGGCTTGGGGAACACCGGGGAGCTGTTTTTT | CAISGLGNTGELFF
few | TRBJ2-5 | TRBV12-3/TRBV12-4 | TRBD2 | TGTGCCAGCAGTTCCCAGGCGGGGGGCTTAGAGACCCAGTACTTC | CASSSQAGGLETQYF
few | TRBJ2-3 | TRBV5-1 | TRBD2 | TGCGCCAGCAGCTTCACGAGCGGGGGAAGAGATACGCAGTATTTT | CASSFTSGGRDTQYF
few | TRBJ1-1 | TRBV20-1 | NA | TGCAGTGCTAGAGATGGGGGAGGGAATTGGGGCACTGAAGCTTTCTTT | CSARDGGGNWGTEAFF